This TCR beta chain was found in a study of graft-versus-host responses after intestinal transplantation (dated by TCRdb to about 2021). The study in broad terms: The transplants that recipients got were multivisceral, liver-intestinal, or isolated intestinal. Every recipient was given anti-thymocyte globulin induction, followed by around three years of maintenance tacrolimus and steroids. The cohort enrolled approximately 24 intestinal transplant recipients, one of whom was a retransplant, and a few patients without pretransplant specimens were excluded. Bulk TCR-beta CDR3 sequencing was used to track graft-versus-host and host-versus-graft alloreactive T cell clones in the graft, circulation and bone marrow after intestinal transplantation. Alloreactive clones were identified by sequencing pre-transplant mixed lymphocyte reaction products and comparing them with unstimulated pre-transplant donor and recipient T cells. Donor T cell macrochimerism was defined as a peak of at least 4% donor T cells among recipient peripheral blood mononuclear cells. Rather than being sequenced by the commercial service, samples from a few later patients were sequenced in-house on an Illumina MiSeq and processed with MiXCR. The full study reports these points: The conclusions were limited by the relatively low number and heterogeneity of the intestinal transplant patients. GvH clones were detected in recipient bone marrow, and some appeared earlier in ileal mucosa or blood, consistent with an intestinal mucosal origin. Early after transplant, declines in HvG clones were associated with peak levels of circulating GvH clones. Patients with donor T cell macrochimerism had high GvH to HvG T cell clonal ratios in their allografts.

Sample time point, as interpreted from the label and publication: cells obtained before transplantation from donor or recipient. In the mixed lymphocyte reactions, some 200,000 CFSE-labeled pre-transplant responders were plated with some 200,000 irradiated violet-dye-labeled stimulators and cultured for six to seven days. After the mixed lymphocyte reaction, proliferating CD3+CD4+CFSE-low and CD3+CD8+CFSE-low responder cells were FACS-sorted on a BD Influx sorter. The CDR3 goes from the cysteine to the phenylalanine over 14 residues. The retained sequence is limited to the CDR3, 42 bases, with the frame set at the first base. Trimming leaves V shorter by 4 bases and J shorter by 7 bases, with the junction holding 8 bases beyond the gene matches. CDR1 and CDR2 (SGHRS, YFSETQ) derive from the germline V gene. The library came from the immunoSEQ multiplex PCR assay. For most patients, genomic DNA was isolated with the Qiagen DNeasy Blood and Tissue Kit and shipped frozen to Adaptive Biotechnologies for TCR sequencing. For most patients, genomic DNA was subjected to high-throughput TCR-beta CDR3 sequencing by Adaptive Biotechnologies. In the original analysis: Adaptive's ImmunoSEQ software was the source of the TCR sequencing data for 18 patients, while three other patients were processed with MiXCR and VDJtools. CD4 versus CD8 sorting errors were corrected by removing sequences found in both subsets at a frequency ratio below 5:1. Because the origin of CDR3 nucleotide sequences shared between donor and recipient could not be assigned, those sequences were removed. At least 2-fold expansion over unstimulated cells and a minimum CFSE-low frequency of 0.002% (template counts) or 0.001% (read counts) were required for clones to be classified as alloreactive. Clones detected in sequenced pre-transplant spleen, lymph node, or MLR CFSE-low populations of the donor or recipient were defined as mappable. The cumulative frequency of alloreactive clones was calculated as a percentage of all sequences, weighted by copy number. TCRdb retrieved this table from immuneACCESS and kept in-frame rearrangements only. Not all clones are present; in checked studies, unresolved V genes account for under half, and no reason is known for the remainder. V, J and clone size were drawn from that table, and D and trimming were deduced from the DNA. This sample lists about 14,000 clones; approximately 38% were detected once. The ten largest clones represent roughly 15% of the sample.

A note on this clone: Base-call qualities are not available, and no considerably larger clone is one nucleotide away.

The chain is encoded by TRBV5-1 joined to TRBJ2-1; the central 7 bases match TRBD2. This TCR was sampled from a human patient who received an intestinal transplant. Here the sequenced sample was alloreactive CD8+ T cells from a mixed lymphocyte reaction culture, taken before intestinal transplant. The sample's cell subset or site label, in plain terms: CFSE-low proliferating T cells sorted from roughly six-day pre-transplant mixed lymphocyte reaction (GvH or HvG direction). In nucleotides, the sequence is TGCGCCAGCAGCCGGTGGGGGGGGGAGAATGAGCAGTTCTTC. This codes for CASSRWGGENEQFF.